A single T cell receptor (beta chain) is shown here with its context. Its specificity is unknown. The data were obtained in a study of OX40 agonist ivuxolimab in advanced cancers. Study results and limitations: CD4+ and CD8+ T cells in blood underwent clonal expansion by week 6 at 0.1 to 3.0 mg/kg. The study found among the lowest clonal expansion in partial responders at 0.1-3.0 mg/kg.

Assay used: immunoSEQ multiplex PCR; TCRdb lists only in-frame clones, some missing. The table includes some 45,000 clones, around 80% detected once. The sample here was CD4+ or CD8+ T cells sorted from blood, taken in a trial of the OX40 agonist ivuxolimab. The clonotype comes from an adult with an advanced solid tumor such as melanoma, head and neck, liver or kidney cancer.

For the CDR3, the DNA is TGTGCCAGCAGTGGATCTTCGGGAGGGCCGGGAACCGGGGAGCTGTTTTTT. It is translated as CASSGSSGGPGTGELFF. The chain recombines TRBV2 with TRBJ2-2, with 8 bases that match TRBD2. Germline CDR1 reads SNHLY; CDR2 reads FYNNEI. The CDR3 covers 17 residues. After removal of 4 bases from V and 5 bases from J, the junction contained 12 bases not matched to a gene.